A single sample is the source of the 30 T cell receptor beta chains below, sequenced in a study of early T cells in non-severe SARS-CoV-2 infection. TCRdb re-derived calls from the 5' RACE reads in MiXCR, one entry per CDR3 protein. The table lists more than 95,000 distinct CDR3 sequences, more than 12% of them singletons, with 21% in the top ten. Source material: whole blood. Receptors were obtained from an adult who was a healthcare worker with PCR-confirmed SARS-CoV-2 infection or an uninfected control (not recorded which).

The CDR3 DNA follows: TGTGCCAGCAGCGTAGAGGGGGACACTCAAGAGACCCAGTACTTC. Encoded protein: CASSVEGDTQETQYF. V gene TRBV9 combines with J gene TRBJ2-5; D is perhaps TRBD1 (6 bases). CDR3 length: 15 amino acids. Trimming took off 0 bases at V and 2 bases at J, with 11 bases between the two ends. The germline CDR1 and CDR2 sequences are SGDLS and YYNGEE.

The genes are TRBV6-1 and TRBJ2-7; D unresolved. CDR3 size: 11 residues. V lost 7 bases and J 4 bases, leaving 8 bases between the germline ends. Germline values: CDR1 MNHNS, CDR2 SASEGT. CDR3: CASIFDYEQYF. CDR3 nucleotide sequence: TGTGCCAGCATATTCGATTACGAGCAGTACTTC.

This clonotype showed up many times. V gene TRBV20-1 combines with J gene TRBJ2-3, with D perhaps matching TRBD1 or TRBD2 (5 bases each). V dropped 6 bases and J dropped 3 bases, with 10 bases sitting between them. The CDR3 has 12 residues. The germline V gene encodes CDR1 DFQATT and CDR2 SNEGSKA (reference sequence). CDR3 sequence: CSAGRGTDTQYF. The CDR3 DNA follows: TGCAGTGCGGGACGGGGTACAGATACGCAGTATTTT.

The chain recombines TRBV15 with TRBJ2-1, with D unresolved. CDR3 length equals 13 residues. V shed 0 bases and J shed 6 bases, with 6 bases lying between them. Per germline, CDR1 LNHNV and CDR2 YYDKDF (reference sequence). In nucleotides, the CDR3 is TGTGCCACCAGCAGAGATTGGAGCAATGAGCAGTTCTTC. It translates to CATSRDWSNEQFF. The whole variable domain, remainder taken from reference TRBV15 and TRBJ2-1, is DAMVIQNPRYQVTQFGKPVTLSCSQTLNHNVMYWYQQKSSQAPKLLFHYYDKDFNNEADTPDNFQSRRPNTSFCFLDIRSPGLGDTAMYLCATSRDWSNEQFFGPGTRLTVL.

This clonotype was seen a few times. CDR3 in DNA: TGTGCCAGCAGCGACCCGGACAGGGGACAGCCCCAGCATTTT. It is translated as CASSDPDRGQPQHF. The chain carries TRBV7-9 and TRBJ1-5; 9 bases agree with TRBD1. Germline V gives CDR1 SEHNR, CDR2 FQNEAQ (reference sequence). Trimming at V came to 5 bases and at J to 7 bases, leaving 6 bases not matched to a gene. The CDR3 extends over 14 amino acids.

The genes are TRBV4-2 and TRBJ2-5; 7 bases are shared with TRBD2. V trimming: 4 bases; J trimming: 3 bases; junction bases outside the gene matches: 11. The length of the CDR3 is 16 residues. The germline V gene has CDR1 LGHNA and CDR2 YNFKEQ. The CDR3 DNA follows: TGTGCCAGCAGCCCCTCGACTAGCCTAGGTGAAGAGACCCAGTACTTC. The encoded protein is CASSPSTSLGEETQYF.

This clonotype was detected a few times. The chain couples TRBV5-1 to TRBJ1-2; a possible D gene is TRBD1 (5 bases). CDR1 is SGHRS, CDR2 YFSETQ, per germline. The CDR3 is 14 residues long. Trimming cost V 4 bases and J 8 bases, with 18 bases left between them. The CDR3 coding sequence is TGCGCCAGCAGCGGGGGGACTGCTCGGAGAGGCTACACCTTC. Translation gives CASSGGTARRGYTF.

In its sample, this clonotype was seen many times. The gene calls are TRBV7-9 and TRBJ1-1; 7 bases align to TRBD1. V gave up 5 bases and J gave up 0 bases; unmatched junction bases: 9. This CDR3 contains 16 residues. CDR1 and CDR2 from the germline V gene are SEHNR and FQNEAQ (reference sequence). CDR3 sequence (DNA): TGTGCCAGCAGCCTCGACAGGGACCTAATGAACACTGAAGCTTTCTTT. It codes for CASSLDRDLMNTEAFF.

The genes are TRBV6-1 and TRBJ1-3; the match to TRBD1 covers 8 bases. CDR3 length: 16 residues. The J segment lost 6 bases and the V segment lost 6 bases, leaving 13 bases of the junction unmatched. In germline, CDR1 is MNHNS, CDR2 SASEGT. CDR3 bases: TGTGCCAGCAGCCGGGACAGGCACCTCGCTGAAAACACCATATATTTT. It specifies CASSRDRHLAENTIYF.

This clonotype was counted ten times or more. The chain uses TRBV3-1 and TRBJ1-1; D is undetermined. V shed 0 bases and J shed 6 bases, with 8 bases lying between them. Germline CDR1 and CDR2: LGHDT and YNNKEL (reference sequence). This CDR3 is 13 amino acids long. The CDR3 here is CASSQDDRAEAFF. The CDR3 region has the DNA TGTGCCAGCAGCCAAGACGATCGAGCTGAAGCTTTCTTT.

The V and J genes are TRBV4-1 and TRBJ2-2; 8 bases are a match to TRBD2. This CDR3 contains 17 residues. V lost 1 base to trimming and J lost 4 bases; unmatched junction nucleotides: 8. CDR1 is MGHRA, CDR2 YSYEKL, per germline. The CDR3, as DNA: TGCGCCAGCAGCCAAGTGAAAGCGGGGGCCGTCACCGGGGAGCTGTTTTTT. Amino acids: CASSQVKAGAVTGELFF.

The chain couples TRBV4-2 to TRBJ1-5, with D uncertain. The germline V and J ends were trimmed by 0 bases and 7 bases, with 7 bases remaining between them. Germline CDR1 and CDR2: LGHNA and YNFKEQ. The CDR3 has 13 residues. CDR3 loop: CASSQDGFQPQHF. CDR3 nucleotides: TGTGCCAGCAGCCAAGATGGGTTCCAGCCCCAGCATTTT.

The chain has TRBV2 and TRBJ1-1; D might be TRBD1 (5 bases). The CDR3 extends over 14 amino acids. Trimming shortened V by 7 bases and J by 6 bases, and 18 bases separated the two germline ends. Germline lookup yields CDR1 SNHLY and CDR2 FYNNEI. The CDR3 reads CASKWVPRAPEAFF. In DNA form, the CDR3 reads TGTGCCAGCAAGTGGGTCCCCAGGGCCCCTGAAGCTTTCTTT.

This clonotype appeared many times. At one boundary the junction diverges from the germline segment, which might be a read error. This chain uses TRBV3-1 with TRBJ2-7; no definite D call. Germline V gene data show CDR1 as LGHDT and CDR2 as YNNKEL (reference sequence). This CDR3 spans 12 amino acids. The CDR3 DNA reads as TGTGCCAGCAGCCAAGTGAACGGCCAGATCCACTTC. Its translation is CASSQVNGQIHF.

This clonotype has a handful of counts. The chain employs TRBV7-2 and TRBJ2-2; tentative D call: TRBD2 (6 bases). V was trimmed by 4 bases and J by 6 bases, leaving 15 bases between them. The CDR3 is 15 amino acids. In germline, CDR1 is SGHTA, CDR2 FQGNSA. CDR3: CASSSPPGGPGELFF. CDR3 coding DNA: TGTGCCAGCAGCTCACCCCCCGGGGGACCCGGGGAGCTGTTTTTT.

In its sample, this clonotype was seen a few times. The chain links TRBV3-1 to TRBJ2-1, with D tentatively TRBD2 (6 bases). Germline V lookup: CDR1 LGHDT, CDR2 YNNKEL (reference sequence). V lost 1 base, J lost 4 bases, and 11 bases lay in between. This CDR3 comprises 15 residues. The CDR3 DNA sequence: TGTGCCAGCAGCCAAGCGGGGGATTTATACAATGAGCAGTTCTTC. This encodes CASSQAGDLYNEQFF.

This clonotype has just a few counts. The chain links TRBV3-2 to TRBJ2-7; the table calls TRBD1, which could not be checked here. TRBV3-2 is a known pseudogene. CDR3 length: 15 residues. CDR3 coding DNA: TGTGCCAGCAGCCAAGGAAGCTGGGGGCCCTACGAGCAGTACTTC. Translating it yields CASSQGSWGPYEQYF.

The chain carries TRBV30 and TRBJ2-7; D gene unclear. This CDR3 comprises 11 residues. V gave up 3 bases and J gave up 3 bases, with 6 bases separating them. Per germline, CDR1 GTSNPN and CDR2 SVGIG (reference sequence). DNA of the CDR3: TGTGCCTGGAGGGGTCTCTACGAGCAGTACTTC. Amino acids: CAWRGLYEQYF. The variable domain in full, with the rest retrieved from reference TRBV30 and TRBJ2-7, is SQTIHQWPATLVQPVGSPLSLECTVEGTSNPNLYWYRQAAGRGLQLLFYSVGIGQISSEVPQNLSASRPQDRQFILSSKKLLLSDSGFYLCAWRGLYEQYFGPGTRLTVT.

V usage is TRBV29-1 and J usage is TRBJ2-3; 11 nucleotides line up with TRBD1. V lost 8 bases and J lost 5; bases outside the gene matches: 6. The germline CDR1 and CDR2 sequences are SQVTM and ANQGSEA. CDR3 length: 13 residues. The CDR3 DNA reads TGCAGCTCATTGGGACAGGGGGGAGATACGCAGTATTTT. Encoded protein: CSSLGQGGDTQYF.

The rearrangement uses TRBV4-1 and TRBJ2-7; possible D gene TRBD1, 6 bases. The CDR3 is made up of 15 amino acids. Trimming removed 5 bases from V and 2 bases from J, with 16 bases in between. Germline CDR1 and CDR2: MGHRA and YSYEKL. In DNA, the CDR3 is TGCGCCAGCAGCTACCGGGACAAAGAAGCCTACGAGCAGTACTTC. This sequence encodes CASSYRDKEAYEQYF.

V and J are TRBV3-1 and TRBJ2-2; D remains ambiguous. Germline V lookup: CDR1 LGHDT, CDR2 YNNKEL (reference sequence). The CDR3 spans 11 residues. V was trimmed by 5 bases and J by 8 bases, leaving 6 bases between them. The CDR3 DNA follows: TGTGCCAGCAGCTCCTGGGGGGAGCTGTTTTTT. It encodes CASSSWGELFF.

The chain uses TRBV12-5 and TRBJ2-5, with D hard to call. Germline V gene sequence: CDR1 LGHNT, CDR2 FRNRAP. The CDR3 has 12 residues. V gave up 3 bases and J gave up 5 bases, with 7 bases separating them. In DNA, the CDR3 is TGTGCTAGTGGTTTAATGAGGGAGACCCAGTACTTC. As protein: CASGLMRETQYF.

This rearrangement joins TRBV18 to TRBJ2-7; unclear D gene. The CDR3 sequence is 13 residues long. CDR1 and CDR2 from the germline V gene are KGHSH and LQKENI. V was cut by 0 bases and J by 6 bases, with 9 bases left in between. The CDR3: CASSPPSPGEQYF. The CDR3 nucleotides are TGTGCCAGCTCACCACCGTCCCCGGGCGAGCAGTACTTC.

The chain employs TRBV3-1 and TRBJ2-3, with D unresolved. This CDR3 contains 13 residues. The V end was cut by 3 bases, the J end by 5 bases, with 9 bases between. Germline lookup yields CDR1 LGHDT and CDR2 YNNKEL (reference sequence). CDR3 in amino acids: CASSQFRGDTQYF. In DNA, the CDR3 is TGTGCCAGCAGCCAGTTCAGAGGAGATACGCAGTATTTT.

CDR3 residues: CSARGDSTFSTYEQYF. CDR3 nucleotide sequence: TGCAGTGCTAGAGGGGACTCAACCTTCAGCACCTACGAGCAGTACTTC. The chain has TRBV20-1 and TRBJ2-7, with a tentative D call TRBD2 (6 bases). V was shortened by 1 base and J by 2 bases, with 18 bases between the two germline ends. Germline loops: CDR1 DFQATT, CDR2 SNEGSKA (reference sequence). CDR3 length: 16 residues.

Only a few counts were recorded for this clonotype. This chain joins TRBV29-1 and TRBJ1-1, with no clear D. Germline values: CDR1 SQVTM, CDR2 ANQGSEA. V lost 4 bases, J lost 5 bases, and 17 bases lay in between. This CDR3 spans 14 amino acids. The CDR3 nucleotides read TGCAGCGTTGTCGGCCCCAATGAAGGAACTGAAGCTTTCTTT. This sequence encodes CSVVGPNEGTEAFF. Full variable domain (outside the CDR3, taken from reference TRBV29-1 and TRBJ1-1): SAVISQKPSRDICQRGTSLTIQCQVDSQVTMMFWYRQQPGQSLTLIATANQGSEATYESGFVIDKFPISRPNLTFSTLTVSNMSPEDSSIYLCSVVGPNEGTEAFFGQGTRLTVV.

This clonotype has ten or more counts. CDR3 sequence reads: CAISPGLNNNEKLFF. CDR3 nucleotide sequence: TGTGCCATCAGCCCGGGACTCAACAATAATGAAAAACTGTTTTTT. The V call is TRBV10-3, the J call TRBJ1-4, with a possible D match to TRBD1 (5 bases). CDR3 size: 15 residues. Trimming left V 6 bases short and J 4 bases short, with 15 bases between. Germline loops: CDR1 ENHRY, CDR2 SYGVKD.

V and J are TRBV29-1 and TRBJ2-7; 7 nucleotides match TRBD2. V lost 7 bases, J lost 7 bases, and 10 bases stayed unmatched. The CDR3 sequence is 12 residues long. The V gene's germline CDR1 is SQVTM and CDR2 ANQGSEA. The CDR3 loop reads CSGGSGVEEQYF. The CDR3, as DNA: TGCAGCGGCGGGAGTGGGGTGGAGGAGCAGTACTTC.

This clonotype showed up just a few times. The rearrangement joins TRBV20-1 to TRBJ2-2; 8 nucleotides align to TRBD2. The CDR3 runs 15 residues. The junction had 7 bases not matched to a gene; V was cut back by 1 base and J by 6 bases. Germline loops: CDR1 DFQATT, CDR2 SNEGSKA (reference sequence). The CDR3 DNA sequence: TGCAGTGCTAGAGTAGCGGGAAGAACCGCCGGGGAGCTGTTTTTT. Translating gives CSARVAGRTAGELFF.

This clonotype was counted at least ten times. In DNA, the CDR3 is TGTGCCAGCAGCTTCAGCGGGGGGCCTATAAATGAGCAGTTCTTC. Amino acids: CASSFSGGPINEQFF. The V gene is TRBV7-2, the J gene TRBJ2-1; 9 nucleotides align to TRBD2. With 3 bases clipped from V and 7 bases from J, the junction kept 7 bases outside the gene matches. The CDR3 covers 15 residues. Germline loops: CDR1 SGHTA, CDR2 FQGNSA.